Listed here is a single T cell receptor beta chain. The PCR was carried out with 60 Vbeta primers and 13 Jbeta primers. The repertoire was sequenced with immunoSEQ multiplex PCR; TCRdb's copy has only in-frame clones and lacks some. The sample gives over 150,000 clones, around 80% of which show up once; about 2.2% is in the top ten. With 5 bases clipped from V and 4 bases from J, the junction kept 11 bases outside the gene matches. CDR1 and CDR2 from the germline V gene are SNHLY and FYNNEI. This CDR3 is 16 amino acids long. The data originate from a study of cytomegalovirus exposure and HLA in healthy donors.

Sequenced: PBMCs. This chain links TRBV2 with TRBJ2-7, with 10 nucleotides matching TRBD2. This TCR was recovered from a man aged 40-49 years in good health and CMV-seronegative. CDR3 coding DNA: TGTGCCAGCAGTCGGCTAGCGGGAGTGGGGATATACGAGCAGTACTTC. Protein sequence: CASSRLAGVGIYEQYF.